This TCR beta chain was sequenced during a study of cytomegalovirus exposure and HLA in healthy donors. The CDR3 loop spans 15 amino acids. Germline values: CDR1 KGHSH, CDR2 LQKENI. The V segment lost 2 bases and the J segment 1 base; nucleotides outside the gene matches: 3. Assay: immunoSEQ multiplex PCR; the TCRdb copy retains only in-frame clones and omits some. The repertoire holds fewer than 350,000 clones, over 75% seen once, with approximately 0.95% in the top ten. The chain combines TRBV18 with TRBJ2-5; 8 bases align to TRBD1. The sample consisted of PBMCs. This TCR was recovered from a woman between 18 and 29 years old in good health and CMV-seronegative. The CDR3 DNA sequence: TGTGCCAGCTCACCAAGGACAGGGAGCCAAGAGACCCAGTACTTC. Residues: CASSPRTGSQETQYF.